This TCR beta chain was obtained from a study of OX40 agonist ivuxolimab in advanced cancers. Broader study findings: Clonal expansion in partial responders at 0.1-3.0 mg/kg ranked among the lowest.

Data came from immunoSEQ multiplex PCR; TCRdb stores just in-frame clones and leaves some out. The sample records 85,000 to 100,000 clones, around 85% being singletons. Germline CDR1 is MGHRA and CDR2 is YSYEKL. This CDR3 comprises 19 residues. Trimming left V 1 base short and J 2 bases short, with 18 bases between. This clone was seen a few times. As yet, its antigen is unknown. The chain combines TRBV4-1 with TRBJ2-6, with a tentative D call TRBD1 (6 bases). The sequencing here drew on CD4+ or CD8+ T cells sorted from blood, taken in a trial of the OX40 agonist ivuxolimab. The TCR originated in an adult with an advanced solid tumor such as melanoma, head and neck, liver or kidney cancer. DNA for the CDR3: TGCGCCAGCAGCCAAGTCTCTTCGGGCAGGGGAACTGGGGCCAACGTCCTGACTTTC. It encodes CASSQVSSGRGTGANVLTF.